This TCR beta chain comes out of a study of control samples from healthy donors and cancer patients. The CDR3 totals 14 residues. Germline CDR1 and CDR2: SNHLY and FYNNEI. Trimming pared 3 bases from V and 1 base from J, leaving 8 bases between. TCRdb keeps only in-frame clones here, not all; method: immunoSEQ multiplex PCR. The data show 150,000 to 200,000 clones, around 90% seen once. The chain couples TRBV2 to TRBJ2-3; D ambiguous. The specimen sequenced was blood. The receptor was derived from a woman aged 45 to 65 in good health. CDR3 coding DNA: TGTGCCAGCAGTGAGGACCCAGGCACAGATACGCAGTATTTT. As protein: CASSEDPGTDTQYF.